This entry is about one T cell receptor beta chain. The table came from immunoSEQ multiplex PCR; TCRdb's copy has only in-frame clones and leaves some out. The repertoire holds 60,000 to 85,000 clones, with 94% as singletons. The entry originates in a study of technical replicates of blood from a handful of donors. The germline V and J ends were trimmed by 6 bases and 5 bases, with 4 bases remaining between them. Germline CDR1 reads SNHLY; CDR2 reads FYNNEI. The CDR3 contains 10 residues. V usage is TRBV2 and J usage is TRBJ1-1; D gene unclear. The sample taken for sequencing was T cells isolated from PBMCs. This TCR was sampled from a human donor in good health. The CDR3 DNA reads as TGTGCCAGCAGGGCTACTGAAGCTTTCTTT. It specifies CASRATEAFF. Full variable domain (rest looked up from reference TRBV2 and TRBJ1-1): EPEVTQTPSHQVTQMGQEVILRCVPISNHLYFYWYRQILGQKVEFLVSFYNNEISEKSEIFDDQFSVERPDGSNFTLKIRSTKLEDSAMYFCASRATEAFFGQGTRLTVV.